This T cell receptor (beta chain) derives from a study of OX40 agonist ivuxolimab in advanced cancers. Study summary: Ivuxolimab, an agonistic anti-OX40 (CD134) antibody, was given to patients.

This CDR3 contains 16 residues. Between the trimmed V and J ends, which lost 5 bases and 0 bases, there was a span of 15 bases. Per the germline V gene, CDR1 is MDHEN and CDR2 is SYDVKM. TCRdb keeps only in-frame clones here, not all; method: immunoSEQ multiplex PCR. Of tens of thousands of clones listed, roughly 89% were seen once; the top ten hold around 1.5%. This chain uses TRBV28 with TRBJ2-3, with D possibly being TRBD1 (5 bases). Sample: CD4+ or CD8+ T cells sorted from blood, taken in a trial of the OX40 agonist ivuxolimab. This sequence was found in an adult with an advanced solid tumor such as melanoma, head and neck, liver or kidney cancer. The CDR3 DNA is TGTGCCAGCAGTCATAGACAGTTCCCTAGCACAGATACGCAGTATTTT. Protein: CASSHRQFPSTDTQYF.